Listed below are T cell receptor beta chains from one sample, sequenced in a study of human thymus T cells. TCRdb's table, derived via immunoSEQ multiplex PCR, lists solely in-frame clones and lacks some. The sample consists of 35,000 to 55,000 clones, approximately 93% of them appearing once. Sequenced input: blood. Receptors originate from a boy less than two years old with a congenital heart defect but otherwise immunologically healthy. Each CDR3 is given with its conserved first and last residue. A D gene is named only where the DNA matches it firmly. The size entry is marked missing in some rows and otherwise reads once, few, many or a size class.

cdr3_nt: TGTGCCTGGACAACAGGGGGCAGTCAGCCCCAGCATTTT
cdr3_aa: CAWTTGGSQPQHF
d_call: TRBD1
j_call: TRBJ1-5
clone_size: .
v_call: TRBV30

cdr3_nt: TGTGCCAGCAGCCAGGGGAGGGAAGCTTTCTTT
cdr3_aa: CASSQGREAFF
d_call: .
j_call: TRBJ1-1
clone_size: .
v_call: TRBV5-6

cdr3_nt: TGTGCCGGTTCGTACAGGGCTAACACTGAAGCTTTCTTT
cdr3_aa: CAGSYRANTEAFF
d_call: .
j_call: TRBJ1-1
clone_size: .
v_call: TRBV30

cdr3_nt: TGTGCCAGTAGTATCGCCCATAGGACCTATGGCTACACCTTC
cdr3_aa: CASSIAHRTYGYTF
d_call: .
j_call: TRBJ1-2
clone_size: .
v_call: TRBV19

cdr3_nt: TGTGCCAGCAATCCAGGGAAAGGGCCCTATAATTCACCCCTCCACTTT
cdr3_aa: CASNPGKGPYNSPLHF
d_call: .
j_call: TRBJ1-6
clone_size: .
v_call: TRBV6-6

cdr3_nt: TGTGCCAGCAGTTTCCGCACCCCAGAGACCCAGTACTTC
cdr3_aa: CASSFRTPETQYF
d_call: .
j_call: TRBJ2-5
clone_size: .
v_call: TRBV28

cdr3_nt: TGTGCCAGCAGTTTAGGGGGCTATGGCTACACCTTC
cdr3_aa: CASSLGGYGYTF
d_call: .
j_call: TRBJ1-2
clone_size: .
v_call: TRBV28

cdr3_nt: TGCGCCAGCAGCCAAGGACAGGGGGCCTATGGCTACACCTTC
cdr3_aa: CASSQGQGAYGYTF
d_call: TRBD1
j_call: TRBJ1-2
clone_size: .
v_call: TRBV4-3

cdr3_nt: TGTGCCAGCAGTGCCGGGACTAGCGGGGACTACGAGCAGTACTTC
cdr3_aa: CASSAGTSGDYEQYF
d_call: TRBD2
j_call: TRBJ2-7
clone_size: .
v_call: TRBV27

cdr3_nt: TGTGCCAGCTCACCACGGTCAGGGAACACTGAAGCTTTCTTT
cdr3_aa: CASSPRSGNTEAFF
d_call: .
j_call: TRBJ1-1
clone_size: .
v_call: TRBV18

cdr3_nt: TGCAGCGTCGCACAGGGGTCGGATACGCAGTATTTT
cdr3_aa: CSVAQGSDTQYF
d_call: TRBD1
j_call: TRBJ2-3
clone_size: once
v_call: TRBV29-1

cdr3_nt: TGTGCCAGGACTAGCCCTAACACCGGGGAGCTGTTTTTT
cdr3_aa: CARTSPNTGELFF
d_call: TRBD2
j_call: TRBJ2-2
clone_size: .
v_call: TRBV7-9

cdr3_nt: TGCGCCAGCAGCCAAGAATCGGCCGGAGGCGAGCAGTACTTC
cdr3_aa: CASSQESAGGEQYF
d_call: .
j_call: TRBJ2-7
clone_size: .
v_call: TRBV4-1

cdr3_nt: TGTGCCAGCAGTCTGCGGCCCCAGCATTTT
cdr3_aa: CASSLRPQHF
d_call: .
j_call: TRBJ1-5
clone_size: .
v_call: TRBV28

cdr3_nt: TGTGCCAGCAGCTTACAGGGATCCGGGGAGCTGTTTTTT
cdr3_aa: CASSLQGSGELFF
d_call: .
j_call: TRBJ2-2
clone_size: .
v_call: TRBV11-3

cdr3_nt: TGTGCCAGCAGTTACTGGGACAGAGGGAGGACCGGGGAGCTGTTTTTT
cdr3_aa: CASSYWDRGRTGELFF
d_call: .
j_call: TRBJ2-2
clone_size: .
v_call: TRBV6-5

cdr3_nt: TGTGCCAGCGGGGACTACGAGCAGTACTTC
cdr3_aa: CASGDYEQYF
d_call: .
j_call: TRBJ2-7
clone_size: .
v_call: TRBV2

cdr3_nt: TGTGCCAGCTGGCCCAGGGGGAGCTATGGCTACACCTTC
cdr3_aa: CASWPRGSYGYTF
d_call: TRBD1
j_call: TRBJ1-2
clone_size: .
v_call: TRBV28

cdr3_nt: TGTGCCAGAAGCTTCCAAGGCGGGGGGCCCTCCTACGAGCAGTACTTC
cdr3_aa: CARSFQGGGPSYEQYF
d_call: TRBD2
j_call: TRBJ2-7
clone_size: once
v_call: TRBV5-3

cdr3_nt: TGTGCCAGCAGCTTGGGGGGCGCAGATACGCAGTATTTT
cdr3_aa: CASSLGGADTQYF
d_call: .
j_call: TRBJ2-3
clone_size: .
v_call: TRBV5-4

cdr3_nt: TGTGCCAGCAGCGGAACAGGGACGCGAAACTATGGCTACACCTTC
cdr3_aa: CASSGTGTRNYGYTF
d_call: .
j_call: TRBJ1-2
clone_size: .
v_call: TRBV5-6

cdr3_nt: TGTGCCAGCAGTTTATCGTACAGGGCCTACGAGCAGTACTTC
cdr3_aa: CASSLSYRAYEQYF
d_call: .
j_call: TRBJ2-7
clone_size: .
v_call: TRBV27

cdr3_nt: TGTGCCAGCAGCTTGACAGACGATGTCACTGAAGCTTTCTTT
cdr3_aa: CASSLTDDVTEAFF
d_call: .
j_call: TRBJ1-1
clone_size: .
v_call: TRBV11-2

cdr3_nt: TGCGCCAGCAGCTTTAGGGCGGGGAACACTGAAGCTTTCTTT
cdr3_aa: CASSFRAGNTEAFF
d_call: .
j_call: TRBJ1-1
clone_size: .
v_call: TRBV5-1

cdr3_nt: TGTGCCAGCAGCGCCTACAGTGAGCAGTTCTTC
cdr3_aa: CASSAYSEQFF
d_call: .
j_call: TRBJ2-1
clone_size: .
v_call: TRBV7-2

cdr3_nt: TGTGCCAGCAGTTACTCAGGGGACGTTAACTATGGCTACACCTTC
cdr3_aa: CASSYSGDVNYGYTF
d_call: .
j_call: TRBJ1-2
clone_size: .
v_call: TRBV6-6

cdr3_nt: TGTGCCAGCAGCTTGGGGAGGGACTACGAGCAGTACTTC
cdr3_aa: CASSLGRDYEQYF
d_call: .
j_call: TRBJ2-7
clone_size: few
v_call: TRBV5-4

cdr3_nt: TGTGCCTGCCGACAGGGTAGCAATCAGCCCCAGCATTTT
cdr3_aa: CACRQGSNQPQHF
d_call: TRBD1
j_call: TRBJ1-5
clone_size: .
v_call: TRBV6-1

cdr3_nt: TGTGCCAGCAGCTTGGAAGGGAACTATGGCTACACCTTC
cdr3_aa: CASSLEGNYGYTF
d_call: .
j_call: TRBJ1-2
clone_size: .
v_call: TRBV5-5

cdr3_nt: TGTGCCAGCAGTGACGGGAGGAACACTGAAGCTTTCTTT
cdr3_aa: CASSDGRNTEAFF
d_call: .
j_call: TRBJ1-1
clone_size: .
v_call: TRBV2

cdr3_nt: TGTGCCAGCAGCTTCAACAGGGGGACCTATGGCTACACCTTC
cdr3_aa: CASSFNRGTYGYTF
d_call: TRBD1
j_call: TRBJ1-2
clone_size: .
v_call: TRBV7-2

cdr3_nt: TGTGCCAGCAGCAAAGGACTAGCGGGGAATACAGATACGCAGTATTTT
cdr3_aa: CASSKGLAGNTDTQYF
d_call: TRBD2
j_call: TRBJ2-3
clone_size: .
v_call: TRBV2

cdr3_nt: TGTGCCAGCAGCAAGACAGGGAACCACGAGCAGTACTTC
cdr3_aa: CASSKTGNHEQYF
d_call: TRBD1
j_call: TRBJ2-7
clone_size: .
v_call: TRBV11-3

cdr3_nt: TGCGCCAGCAGCCCCCCTCATGACACCGGGGAGCTGTTTTTT
cdr3_aa: CASSPPHDTGELFF
d_call: .
j_call: TRBJ2-2
clone_size: once
v_call: TRBV5-1

cdr3_nt: TGTGCCAGCAGGCTGATCGGGACAGGGACCTACGAGCAGTACTTC
cdr3_aa: CASRLIGTGTYEQYF
d_call: TRBD1
j_call: TRBJ2-7
clone_size: few
v_call: TRBV28

cdr3_nt: TGTGCCAGCAGCTTAGGAATTTCTACAGCTGACCAAGAGACCCAGTACTTC
cdr3_aa: CASSLGISTADQETQYF
d_call: .
j_call: TRBJ2-5
clone_size: .
v_call: TRBV7-9

cdr3_nt: TGTGCCAGCAGCTCCCAGCGGGTGACTAGCACAGATACGCAGTATTTT
cdr3_aa: CASSSQRVTSTDTQYF
d_call: .
j_call: TRBJ2-3
clone_size: .
v_call: TRBV7-2

cdr3_nt: TGTGCCAGCAGTCTCGGGGGGGCAGGGGAACAGCCCCAGCATTTT
cdr3_aa: CASSLGGAGEQPQHF
d_call: .
j_call: TRBJ1-5
clone_size: .
v_call: TRBV5-6

cdr3_nt: TGTGCCAGTTCGCCCCTTGAAGCTTTCTTT
cdr3_aa: CASSPLEAFF
d_call: .
j_call: TRBJ1-1
clone_size: .
v_call: TRBV19

cdr3_nt: TGTGCCAGCAGCTTAAAACCCGGACTAGCGGGGGGCAGAGATACGCAGTATTTT
cdr3_aa: CASSLKPGLAGGRDTQYF
d_call: TRBD2
j_call: TRBJ2-3
clone_size: .
v_call: TRBV11-2

cdr3_nt: TGCGCCAGCAGCTTAGCGGGCCCTAGGACTGAAGCTTTCTTT
cdr3_aa: CASSLAGPRTEAFF
d_call: .
j_call: TRBJ1-1
clone_size: few
v_call: TRBV5-1

cdr3_nt: TGTGCCAGCAGTTCAGCCGGGACTAGCGGGGGGGATACGCAGTATTTT
cdr3_aa: CASSSAGTSGGDTQYF
d_call: TRBD2
j_call: TRBJ2-3
clone_size: .
v_call: TRBV7-3

cdr3_nt: TGTGCCATCAGGAACAGGGGTGGGAATTCACCCCTCCACTTT
cdr3_aa: CAIRNRGGNSPLHF
d_call: TRBD1
j_call: TRBJ1-6
clone_size: .
v_call: TRBV10-3

cdr3_nt: TGTGCCAGCAGTGAATTGACAGATAACACCGGGGAGCTGTTTTTT
cdr3_aa: CASSELTDNTGELFF
d_call: .
j_call: TRBJ2-2
clone_size: .
v_call: TRBV25-1

cdr3_nt: TGTGCCAGCAGTGAAAGGGGGACGGGGGGCTACACCTTC
cdr3_aa: CASSERGTGGYTF
d_call: .
j_call: TRBJ1-2
clone_size: .
v_call: TRBV25-1

cdr3_nt: TGTGCCATCAGGACAGGAAACTATGGCTACACCTTC
cdr3_aa: CAIRTGNYGYTF
d_call: .
j_call: TRBJ1-2
clone_size: few
v_call: TRBV10-3

cdr3_nt: TGTGCCAGCAGCCCGGGACAGGTTGCCTACAATGAGCAGTTCTTC
cdr3_aa: CASSPGQVAYNEQFF
d_call: TRBD1
j_call: TRBJ2-1
clone_size: .
v_call: TRBV5-4

cdr3_nt: TGCGCCAGCGTATGGGACAGAAACACTGAAGCTTTCTTT
cdr3_aa: CASVWDRNTEAFF
d_call: TRBD1
j_call: TRBJ1-1
clone_size: .
v_call: TRBV10-2

cdr3_nt: TGCGCCAGCAGTCAGGACAGAAGTAGCACTGAAGCTTTCTTT
cdr3_aa: CASSQDRSSTEAFF
d_call: .
j_call: TRBJ1-1
clone_size: .
v_call: TRBV5-1

cdr3_nt: TGTGCCAGTAGTATGGAGGTACCCTACGAGCAGTACTTC
cdr3_aa: CASSMEVPYEQYF
d_call: .
j_call: TRBJ2-7
clone_size: .
v_call: TRBV19

cdr3_nt: TGTGCCTGGAGTGTATCGGGACTAGTCGAGACCCAGTACTTC
cdr3_aa: CAWSVSGLVETQYF
d_call: TRBD2
j_call: TRBJ2-5
clone_size: .
v_call: TRBV30

cdr3_nt: TGCGCCAGCAGGGGGGCAACTAATGAAAAACTGTTTTTT
cdr3_aa: CASRGATNEKLFF
d_call: .
j_call: TRBJ1-4
clone_size: .
v_call: TRBV10-2

cdr3_nt: TGCGCCAGCAGCCAGACTAGCGGGGGGGATAGAGATACGCAGTATTTT
cdr3_aa: CASSQTSGGDRDTQYF
d_call: TRBD2
j_call: TRBJ2-3
clone_size: once
v_call: TRBV4-3

cdr3_nt: TGCGCCAGCAGCCCGTTGTCGCCTAACTATGGCTACACCTTC
cdr3_aa: CASSPLSPNYGYTF
d_call: .
j_call: TRBJ1-2
clone_size: once
v_call: TRBV4-1

cdr3_nt: TGCGCCAGCAGGAGGTACAGGCAAGATTGGATTAGCAATCAGCCCCAGCATTTT
cdr3_aa: CASRRYRQDWISNQPQHF
d_call: .
j_call: TRBJ1-5
clone_size: .
v_call: TRBV4-3

cdr3_nt: TGTGCCAGCAGTGAAGATGGGGTAGCGGGGTCCTACGAGCAGTACTTC
cdr3_aa: CASSEDGVAGSYEQYF
d_call: TRBD2
j_call: TRBJ2-7
clone_size: .
v_call: TRBV25-1

cdr3_nt: TGTGCCAGCTCGTTGTTATTAGGGGCGACGGATTCACCCCTCCACTTT
cdr3_aa: CASSLLLGATDSPLHF
d_call: .
j_call: TRBJ1-6
clone_size: once
v_call: TRBV18